Each of the 2 T cell receptor beta chains below was sequenced from the same sample in a study of blood T cell repertoires in COVID-19. This table comes from immunoSEQ multiplex PCR, and its TCRdb copy is limited to in-frame clones, with some not included. The repertoire holds about 410,000 clones, with about nine tenths as singletons. Sequences were obtained from PBMCs or T cells enriched from blood (not recorded which). Receptors were obtained from a man between 18 and 29 years old who had recovered from COVID-19.

The CDR3 reads CASNQGGFSNQPQHF. In DNA form, the CDR3 reads TGTGCCAGCAACCAGGGAGGGTTTAGCAATCAGCCCCAGCATTTT. V gene TRBV28 combines with J gene TRBJ1-5, with D perhaps TRBD1 (5 bases). The V gene's germline CDR1 is MDHEN and CDR2 SYDVKM. The CDR3 sequence is 15 residues long. The V end was cut by 7 bases, the J end by 0 bases, with 13 bases between.

CDR3 bases: TGTGCCAGCAGTTTACCGGGACAGAATCAGCCCCAGCATTTT. Amino acids: CASSLPGQNQPQHF. The chain links TRBV28 to TRBJ1-5, with TRBD1 identical over 7 bases. Losses at the gene ends were 2 bases for V and 4 bases for J; bases not matched to a gene: 2. Germline V gene data show CDR1 as MDHEN and CDR2 as SYDVKM. The CDR3 totals 14 residues.